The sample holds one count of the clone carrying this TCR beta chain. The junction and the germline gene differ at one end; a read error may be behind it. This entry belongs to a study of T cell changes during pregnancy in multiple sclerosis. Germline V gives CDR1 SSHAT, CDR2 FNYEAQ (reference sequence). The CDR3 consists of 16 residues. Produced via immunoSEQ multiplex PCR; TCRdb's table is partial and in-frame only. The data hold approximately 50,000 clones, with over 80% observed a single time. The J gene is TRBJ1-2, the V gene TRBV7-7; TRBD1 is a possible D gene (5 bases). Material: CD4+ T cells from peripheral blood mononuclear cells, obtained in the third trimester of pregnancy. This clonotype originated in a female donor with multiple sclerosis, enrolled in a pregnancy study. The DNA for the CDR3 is TGTGCTAGCAGCTTAAGGCCCCGCAGGGATGGCTATGGCTACACCTTC. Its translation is CASSLRPRRDGYGYTF.